Sequencing of this TCR beta chain was carried out in a study of post-analysis software for immune sequencing data (dated by TCRdb to the mid-2010s). About the study as a whole: Disease courses on record covered relapsing-remitting, secondary progressive and progressive-relapsing multiple sclerosis, though some patients had no subtype annotation. The multiple sclerosis patient repertoires were compared with approximately 11 previously published healthy control repertoires from donors aged roughly 6 to 27 years. A subset of samples was prepared in parallel using single-end sample barcoding, then pooled and co-amplified after Illumina adapter ligation.

A note on this clonotype: Its antigen has not been determined. Per-nucleotide qualities are absent, and no much larger clonotype sits a single base away.

Overall study results and their limits: Multiple sclerosis patients had significantly lower normalized Chao1 diversity than controls, a result that suggests substantial peripheral T-cell clonal expansion. When samples were clustered directly using the F measure, samples prepared in the same batch co-clustered strongly, which prompted a batch-effect correction. The multiple sclerosis patient group was slightly younger than the control group. A handful of TRBV segments, including TRBV5-6, TRBV5-1 and TRBV20-1, were significantly more frequent in patients than controls.

To demonstrate the VDJtools post-analysis software, the study profiled TCR beta repertoires from the peripheral blood of about 13 young patients with multiple sclerosis. The multiple sclerosis patients were children and adolescents between roughly 6 and 17 years of age. CDR3 length: 11 amino acids, cysteine to phenylalanine. Only the CDR3 region is kept as DNA, spanning 33 bases read in frame from base 1. The germline V gene (reference sequence) supplies CDR1 LGHDT and CDR2 YNNKEL. V was cut back by 4 bases and J by 8 bases, leaving a gap of 5 bases between them. The library was generated by PCR. Sequencing instrument: Illumina HiSeq 2500. Unique molecular identifiers were incorporated into TCR beta cDNA libraries to reduce PCR and sequencing biases. Every 1 to 10 million input T cells yielded about 500,000 cDNA molecules, meaning each molecule approximated one T cell. The patient libraries were prepared and sequenced using the same protocol as the earlier healthy control dataset. Within a given batch, samples were prepared together, multiplexed and sequenced on the same HiSeq lane. The original methods were these. MIGEC handled the raw barcoded reads, throwing out single-read molecular identifier groups before consensus assembly and CDR3 extraction. VDJtools was used for post-analysis of the clonotype tables, with diversity normalized by down-sampling every dataset to the smallest sample size. Repertoire overlap clustering matched CDR3 amino acid but not nucleotide sequences to correct batch-related cross-sample contamination. TCRdb applied fastp at Q25 and MiXCR to the public reads, then kept only in-frame beta chains. Each CDR3 protein appears once, grouped with its most common genes and DNA. Clone size and V and J calls follow TCRdb, not the original study. The sample table records roughly 650,000 distinct CDR3 sequences; approximately 60% of these occur just once. The ten largest make up 10% to 12% of the sample.

The receptor's source is a girl aged 2 to 10 with multiple sclerosis. Sequenced input: blood. The chain is made from TRBV3-1 and TRBJ2-2; the D gene is unclear. The sequenced DNA is TGTGCCAGCAGCCCGCAGGGGGAGCTGTTTTTT. Its product reads: CASSPQGELFF.